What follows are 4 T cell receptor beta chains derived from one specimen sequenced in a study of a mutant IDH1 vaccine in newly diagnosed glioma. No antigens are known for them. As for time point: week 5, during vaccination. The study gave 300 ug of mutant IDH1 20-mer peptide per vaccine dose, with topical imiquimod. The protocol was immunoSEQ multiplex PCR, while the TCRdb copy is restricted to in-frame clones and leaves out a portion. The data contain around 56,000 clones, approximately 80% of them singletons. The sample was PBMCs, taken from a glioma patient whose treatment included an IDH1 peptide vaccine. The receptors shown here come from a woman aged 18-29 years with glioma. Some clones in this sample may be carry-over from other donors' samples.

The CDR3 here is CSGEDRGNTEAFF. CDR3 coding DNA: TGCAGCGGGGAGGACAGGGGGAACACTGAAGCTTTCTTT. The V call is TRBV29-1, the J call TRBJ1-1, with 9 nucleotides matching TRBD1. This CDR3 contains 13 residues. From germline, CDR1 is SQVTM and CDR2 ANQGSEA. The V segment lost 7 bases and the J segment 1 base; nucleotides outside the gene matches: 4.

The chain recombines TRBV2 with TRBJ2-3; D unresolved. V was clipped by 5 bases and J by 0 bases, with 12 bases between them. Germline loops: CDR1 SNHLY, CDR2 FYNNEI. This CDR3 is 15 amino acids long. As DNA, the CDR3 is TGTGCCAGCAGTCTTGAGAGGCCTAGCACAGATACGCAGTATTTT. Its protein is CASSLERPSTDTQYF. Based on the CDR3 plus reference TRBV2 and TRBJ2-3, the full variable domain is EPEVTQTPSHQVTQMGQEVILRCVPISNHLYFYWYRQILGQKVEFLVSFYNNEISEKSEIFDDQFSVERPDGSNFTLKIRSTKLEDSAMYFCASSLERPSTDTQYFGPGTRLTVL.

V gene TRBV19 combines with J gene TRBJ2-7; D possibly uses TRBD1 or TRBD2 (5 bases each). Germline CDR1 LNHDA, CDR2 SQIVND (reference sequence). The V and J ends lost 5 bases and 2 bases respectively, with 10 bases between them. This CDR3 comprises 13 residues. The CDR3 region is CASSVRGAYEQYF. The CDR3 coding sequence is TGTGCCAGTAGTGTCAGAGGGGCCTACGAGCAGTACTTC.

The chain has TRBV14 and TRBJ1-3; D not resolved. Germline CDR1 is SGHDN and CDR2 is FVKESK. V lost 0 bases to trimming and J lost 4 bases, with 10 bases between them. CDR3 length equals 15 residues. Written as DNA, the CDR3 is TGTGCCAGCAGCCAAGAAATAGGGAAGGGAAACACCATATATTTT. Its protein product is CASSQEIGKGNTIYF.